The sample holds one count of the clone carrying this T cell receptor (beta chain). This sample was included in a study of technical replicates of blood from a few donors. The table came from immunoSEQ multiplex PCR; TCRdb's copy has only in-frame clones and leaves some out. The sample lists approximately 75,000 clones, around 95% occurring once. V lost 3 bases to trimming and J lost 10 bases, with 27 bases between them. CDR3 length: 17 amino acids. Germline V gene sequence: CDR1 LNHNV, CDR2 YYDKDF (reference sequence). The sequenced sample consisted of T cells isolated from PBMCs. The rearrangement links TRBV15 to TRBJ1-1; a possible D gene is TRBD1 (6 bases). The sequence derives from a human donor in good health. The chain's CDR3 is CATSSPRGPSGVLGAFF. CDR3 nucleotide sequence: TGTGCCACCAGCAGCCCCCGTGGACCTTCAGGGGTTTTGGGAGCTTTCTTT.